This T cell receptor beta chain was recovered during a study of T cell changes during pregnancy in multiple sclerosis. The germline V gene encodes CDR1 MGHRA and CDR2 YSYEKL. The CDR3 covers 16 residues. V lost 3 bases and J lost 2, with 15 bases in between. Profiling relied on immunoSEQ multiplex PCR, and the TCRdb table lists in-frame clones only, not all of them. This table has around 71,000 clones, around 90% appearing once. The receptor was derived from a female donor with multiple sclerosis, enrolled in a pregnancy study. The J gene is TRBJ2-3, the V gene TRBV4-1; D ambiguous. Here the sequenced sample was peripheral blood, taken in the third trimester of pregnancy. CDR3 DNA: TGCGCCAGCAGCCACTCGACCGGGTCCAACACAGATACGCAGTATTTT. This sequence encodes CASSHSTGSNTDTQYF.